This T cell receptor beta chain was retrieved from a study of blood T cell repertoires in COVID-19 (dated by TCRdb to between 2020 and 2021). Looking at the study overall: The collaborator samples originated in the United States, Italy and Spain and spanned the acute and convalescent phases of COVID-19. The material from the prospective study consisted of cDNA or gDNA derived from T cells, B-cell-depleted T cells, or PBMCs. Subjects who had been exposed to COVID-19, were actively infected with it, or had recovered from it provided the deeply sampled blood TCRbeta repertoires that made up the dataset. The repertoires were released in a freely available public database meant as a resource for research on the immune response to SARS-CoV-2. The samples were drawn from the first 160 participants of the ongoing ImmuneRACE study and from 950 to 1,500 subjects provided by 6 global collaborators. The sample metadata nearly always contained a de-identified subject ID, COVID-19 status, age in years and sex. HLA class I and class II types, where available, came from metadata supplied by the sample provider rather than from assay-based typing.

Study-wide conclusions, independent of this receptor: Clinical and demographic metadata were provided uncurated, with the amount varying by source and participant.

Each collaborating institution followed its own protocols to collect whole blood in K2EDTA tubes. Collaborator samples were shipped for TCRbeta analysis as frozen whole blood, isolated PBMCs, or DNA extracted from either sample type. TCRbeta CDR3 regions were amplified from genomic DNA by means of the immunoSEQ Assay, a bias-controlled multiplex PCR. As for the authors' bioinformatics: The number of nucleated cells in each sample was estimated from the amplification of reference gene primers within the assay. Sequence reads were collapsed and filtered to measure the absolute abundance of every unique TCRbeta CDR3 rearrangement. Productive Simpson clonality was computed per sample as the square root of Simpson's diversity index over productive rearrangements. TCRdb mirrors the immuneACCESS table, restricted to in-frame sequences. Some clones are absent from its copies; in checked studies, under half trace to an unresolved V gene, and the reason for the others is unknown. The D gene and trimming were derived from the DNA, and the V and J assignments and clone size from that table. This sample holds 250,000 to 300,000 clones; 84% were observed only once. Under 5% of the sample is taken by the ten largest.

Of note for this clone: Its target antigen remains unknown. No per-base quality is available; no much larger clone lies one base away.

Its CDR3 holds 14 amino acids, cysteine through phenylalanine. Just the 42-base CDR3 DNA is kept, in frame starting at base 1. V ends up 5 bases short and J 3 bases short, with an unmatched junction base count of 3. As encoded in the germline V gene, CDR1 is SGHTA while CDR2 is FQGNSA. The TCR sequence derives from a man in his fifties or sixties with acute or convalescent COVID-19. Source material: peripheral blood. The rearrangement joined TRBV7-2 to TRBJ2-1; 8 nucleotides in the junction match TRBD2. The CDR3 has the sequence CASSLLAVYNEQFF. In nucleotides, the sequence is TGTGCCAGCAGCCTACTAGCGGTCTACAATGAGCAGTTCTTC.